This TCR beta chain was sequenced in a study of response to subunit inactivated influenza vaccine. Points from the study as a whole: The authors proposed limited new T cell recruitment per seasonal influenza vaccination.

This clonotype was seen more than once but under ten times. What it binds is not known. From the RT-PCR reads, TCRdb called clonotypes with MiXCR, one entry per CDR3 protein. The table shows hundreds of thousands of distinct CDR3 sequences, with approximately 13% occurring only once. Trimming cost V 6 bases and J 5 bases, with 27 bases left between them. The germline V gene encodes CDR1 MDHEN and CDR2 SYDVKM. This CDR3 comprises 18 residues. This specimen consisted of PBMCs from blood, obtained around 14 days before vaccination. The TCR comes from a man in his forties or fifties who received an inactivated influenza vaccine. The chain links TRBV28 to TRBJ2-3, with D possibly TRBD2 on 6 matching bases. The CDR3 DNA reads as TGTGCCAGCAGCCCGTACGTAGCGACGGGAGCCTCAGGAGATACGCAGTATTTT. This gives the protein CASSPYVATGASGDTQYF.